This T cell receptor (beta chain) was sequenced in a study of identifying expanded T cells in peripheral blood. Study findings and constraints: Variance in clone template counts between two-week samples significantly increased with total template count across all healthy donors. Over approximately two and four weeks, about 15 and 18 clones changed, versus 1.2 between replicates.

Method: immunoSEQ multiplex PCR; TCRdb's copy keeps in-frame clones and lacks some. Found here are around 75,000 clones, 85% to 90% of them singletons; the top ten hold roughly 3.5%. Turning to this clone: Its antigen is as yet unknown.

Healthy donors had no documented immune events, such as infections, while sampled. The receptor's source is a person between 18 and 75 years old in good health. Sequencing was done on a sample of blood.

CDR3 nucleotide sequence: TGTGCCACTGGGACTAGCGCAGATACGCAGTATTTT. Translated, it gives CATGTSADTQYF. The rearrangement links TRBV10-3 to TRBJ2-3; 10 bases are a match to TRBD2. The CDR3 has 12 amino acids. Looked up from germline, CDR1 is ENHRY and CDR2 is SYGVKD. After removal of 10 bases from V and 4 bases from J, the junction contained 2 bases not matched to a gene.